These 26 T cell receptor beta chains were sequenced from one sample in a study of T cells in Graves' hyperthyroidism and ophthalmopathy. The CDR3 regions of TCR beta were amplified from RNA transcripts. With the HTBI primer set, the TCR CDR3 went through a first round of RT-PCR. TCRdb analysed the multiplex PCR reads with MiXCR anew, one entry per CDR3 protein. Here the sample spans a few hundred thousand distinct CDR3 sequences, approximately 44% being singletons. Specimen: peripheral blood or thyroid tissue (not recorded which). These receptors were taken from a young woman with Graves' hyperthyroidism.

The genes are TRBV7-9 and TRBJ2-7, with D maybe TRBD2 (5 bases). The CDR3 sequence is 15 residues long. The V and J ends lost 3 bases and 6 bases respectively, with 18 bases between them. Germline CDR1 reads SEHNR; CDR2 reads FQNEAQ (reference sequence). CDR3 in DNA: TGTGCCAGCAGCTTGGGTCTCGGGGATATCTCCGAGCAGTACTTC. It is translated as CASSLGLGDISEQYF.

The table lists this clonotype with many counts. The V call is TRBV20-1, the J call TRBJ1-1; tentative D call: TRBD1 (5 bases). The CDR3 has 13 amino acids. V gave up 3 bases and J gave up 6 bases, with 14 bases separating them. Germline assignment: CDR1 DFQATT and CDR2 SNEGSKA (reference sequence). The CDR3 sequence: CSASEGARAEAFF. For the CDR3, the DNA is TGCAGTGCTAGCGAAGGGGCTAGGGCTGAAGCTTTCTTT.

This clonotype was counted at least ten times. The chain uses TRBV29-1 and TRBJ1-2, with D perhaps matching TRBD1 (5 bases). Looked up from germline, CDR1 is SQVTM and CDR2 is ANQGSEA. V was pared by 3 bases and J by 6 bases, with 14 bases between. The CDR3 has 13 amino acids. CDR3 bases: TGCAGCGTTGATCGGCAGGGAGAGCATGGCTACACCTTC. This translates into CSVDRQGEHGYTF. Full variable domain (remainder filled in from reference TRBV29-1 and TRBJ1-2): SAVISQKPSRDICQRGTSLTIQCQVDSQVTMMFWYRQQPGQSLTLIATANQGSEATYESGFVIDKFPISRPNLTFSTLTVSNMSPEDSSIYLCSVDRQGEHGYTFGSGTRLTVV.

This clonotype showed up many times. The rearrangement uses TRBV20-1 and TRBJ1-2; D perhaps matches TRBD1 (5 bases). The germline V gene has CDR1 DFQATT and CDR2 SNEGSKA (reference sequence). This CDR3 has 13 amino acids. The V end lost 5 bases, the J end lost 8 bases, and 18 bases lay between the germline ends. The CDR3 sequence: CSAAAGTEEGYTF. The DNA of the CDR3 is TGCAGTGCTGCGGCCGGGACGGAAGAGGGCTACACCTTC.

This chain joins TRBV10-1 and TRBJ2-7, with D possibly being TRBD1 (6 bases). Trimming shortened V by 5 bases and J by 7 bases, and 18 bases separated the two germline ends. The CDR3 has 14 residues. Germline CDR1 WNHNN, CDR2 SYGVQD (reference sequence). CDR3 coding DNA: TGCGCCAGCAGTATCGGCAGGGGCCTCGGGGAGCAGTACTTC. Protein: CASSIGRGLGEQYF.

Worth noting for this clonotype: One end of the junction fails to match germline, which may point to a read error. This chain links TRBV9 with TRBJ2-7; D unclear. The germline V gene has CDR1 SGDLS and CDR2 YYNGEE. The CDR3 consists of 15 residues. CDR3 coding DNA: TGTGCCACCAGCAGTTTATCGGCCTCGTCCCGCGAGCAGTACTTC. This codes for CATSSLSASSREQYF.

This chain uses TRBV29-1 with TRBJ1-3; perhaps TRBD1 as D (5 bases). CDR3 length: 12 residues. V lost 3 bases, J lost 4 bases, and 7 bases lay in between. Germline assignment: CDR1 SQVTM and CDR2 ANQGSEA. The CDR3 spells CSVDGDGNTIYF. The CDR3 region has the DNA TGCAGCGTTGACGGGGACGGAAACACCATATATTTT.

There are many counts of this clonotype. The chain carries TRBV7-9 and TRBJ1-2, with a possible D match to TRBD1 (6 bases). This CDR3 has 17 amino acids. Germline CDR1 reads SEHNR; CDR2 reads FQNEAQ (reference sequence). Trimming removed 4 bases at V and 4 bases at J, with 22 bases between. The DNA of the CDR3 is TGTGCCAGCAGCTCCCAACCGGGACACCAAAGAAGCTATGGCTACACCTTC. Protein product: CASSSQPGHQRSYGYTF. The full variable domain, completed using reference TRBV7-9 and TRBJ1-2, is DTGVSQNPRHKITKRGQNVTFRCDPISEHNRLYWYRQTLGQGPEFLTYFQNEAQLEKSRLLSDRFSAERPKGSFSTLEIQRTEQGDSAMYLCASSSQPGHQRSYGYTFGSGTRLTVV.

This chain connects TRBV7-9 to TRBJ1-1, with D possibly being TRBD1 (5 bases). The CDR3 totals 12 residues. CDR1 and CDR2 from the germline V gene are SEHNR and FQNEAQ (reference sequence). Between the trimmed V and J ends, which lost 5 bases and 10 bases, there was a span of 14 bases. The CDR3 nucleotides are TGTGCCAGCAGCCTCTCGGGGGTGGGAGCTTTCTTT. Amino acids: CASSLSGVGAFF.

J is TRBJ2-1 and V is TRBV20-1; D is uncertain. Trimming shortened V by 4 bases and J by 5 bases, and 6 bases separated the two germline ends. Germline V gene lookup returns CDR1 DFQATT and CDR2 SNEGSKA (reference sequence). CDR3 size: 11 residues. This CDR3 is CSATYNNEQFF. CDR3 sequence (DNA): TGCAGTGCTACCTACAACAATGAGCAGTTCTTC.

Ten or more counts support this clonotype. The rearrangement joins TRBV6-1 to TRBJ1-5; D gene ambiguous. The germline CDR1 and CDR2 sequences are MNHNS and SASEGT. V was shortened by 6 bases and J by 5 bases, with 17 bases between the two germline ends. The CDR3 consists of 15 residues. The CDR3 loop reads CASRLRAATHQPQHF. The CDR3 DNA is TGTGCCAGCAGGCTGAGAGCAGCCACACATCAGCCCCAGCATTTT.

This clonotype was seen only a few times. J is TRBJ2-2 and V is TRBV4-1; 8 bases match TRBD1. V trimming: 1 base; J trimming: 2 bases; junction bases outside the gene matches: 6. Germline CDR1 reads MGHRA; CDR2 reads YSYEKL. The CDR3 spans 17 residues. CDR3 in amino acids: CASSQATGQVNTGELFF. The CDR3, as DNA: TGCGCCAGCAGCCAAGCTACGGGACAGGTTAACACCGGGGAGCTGTTTTTT.

Many counts were recorded for this clonotype. This sequence joins TRBV10-3 and TRBJ2-2; 9 bases align to TRBD1. Trimming took 11 bases from V and 2 from J; bases not matched to a gene: 6. The germline CDR1 and CDR2 sequences are ENHRY and SYGVKD. The CDR3 runs to 14 residues. The CDR3 reads CAVRTGANTGELFF. CDR3 DNA: TGTGCCGTCCGGACAGGGGCCAACACCGGGGAGCTGTTTTTT.

The chain uses TRBV7-9 and TRBJ1-3; 10 positions match TRBD1. The length of the CDR3 is 15 residues. The germline V gene has CDR1 SEHNR and CDR2 FQNEAQ (reference sequence). V gave up 5 bases and J gave up 4 bases; unmatched junction bases: 5. The CDR3 here is CASSPGQGFGNTIYF. In DNA form, the CDR3 reads TGTGCCAGCAGCCCGGGACAGGGGTTCGGAAACACCATATATTTT.

To note about this clonotype: One end of the junction does not line up with germline, which may come from a read error. The chain recombines TRBV9 with TRBJ1-1, with D hard to call. The CDR3 totals 13 residues. CDR1 is SGDLS and CDR2 is YYNGEE in the germline V gene. The CDR3 DNA is TGTGCCAGCAGCCGGTCAGGCAACACTAAAGCTTTCTTT. Protein: CASSRSGNTKAFF.

This clonotype was seen repeatedly, ten times or more. The chain links TRBV6-2 or TRBV6-3 to TRBJ1-1, with 7 bases aligning to TRBD1. Germline V lookup: CDR1 MNHEY, CDR2 SVGEGT. The CDR3 sequence is 15 residues long. Trimming removed 6 bases from V and 4 bases from J; junction bases left unmatched: 11. The CDR3 protein is CASRPLTGRRTEAFF. The DNA of the CDR3 is TGTGCCAGCAGACCATTGACAGGGAGACGCACTGAAGCTTTCTTT.

At least ten counts were recorded for this clonotype. The chain links TRBV27 to TRBJ2-7, with D possibly matching TRBD1 (6 bases). The ends were cut back, 3 bases at V and 2 bases at J, with 11 bases in the middle. The CDR3 has 14 residues. The germline V gene encodes CDR1 MNHEY and CDR2 SMNVEV (reference sequence). CDR3 coding DNA: TGTGCCAGCAGTTTGGAACAGGGTCCCTACGAGCAGTACTTC. Amino acid sequence: CASSLEQGPYEQYF.

A few counts support this clonotype. The gene calls are TRBV5-1 and TRBJ2-3; 12 bases match TRBD2. Germline V CDR1 and CDR2: SGHRS, YFSETQ. Losses at the gene ends were 4 bases for V and 4 bases for J; bases not matched to a gene: 10. The CDR3 consists of 17 residues. The DNA of the CDR3 is TGCGCCAGCAGCCAGTGGGCGACTAGCGGGAGCGCAGATACGCAGTATTTT. Amino acid sequence: CASSQWATSGSADTQYF. The full variable domain, completed using reference TRBV5-1 and TRBJ2-3, is KAGVTQTPRYLIKTRGQQVTLSCSPISGHRSVSWYQQTPGQGLQFLFEYFSETQRNKGNFPGRFSGRQFSNSRSEMNVSTLELGDSALYLCASSQWATSGSADTQYFGPGTRLTVL.

The chain joins TRBV24-1 to TRBJ2-3, with no clear D. The CDR3 loop spans 15 amino acids. V was trimmed by 0 bases and J by 1 base, leaving 7 bases between them. Germline values: CDR1 KGHDR, CDR2 SFDVKD. The CDR3 here is CATSDLGSGTDTQYF. CDR3 DNA: TGTGCCACCAGTGATTTGGGCAGCGGCACAGATACGCAGTATTTT.

The sample holds many counts of this clonotype. The rearrangement links TRBV4-3 to TRBJ1-6, with 10 bases aligning to TRBD1. The J segment lost 6 bases and the V segment lost 3 bases, leaving 8 bases of the junction unmatched. Germline-derived CDR1 and CDR2 are LGHNA and YSLEER. The CDR3 sequence is 17 residues long. CDR3 protein: CASSHQLRDRGNSPLHF. The CDR3 DNA sequence: TGCGCCAGCAGCCATCAACTACGGGACAGGGGTAATTCACCCCTCCACTTT.

This clonotype was seen many times. This rearrangement joins TRBV6-2 or TRBV6-3 to TRBJ2-5; TRBD2 matches at 7 bases. The germline gives CDR1 MNHEY, CDR2 SVGEGT. V trimming: 6 bases; J trimming: 2 bases; junction bases outside the gene matches: 9. The CDR3 totals 15 residues. CDR3 sequence (DNA): TGTGCCAGCAGCTTAGGGACTACGCCTCAAGAGACCCAGTACTTC. The encoded protein is CASSLGTTPQETQYF.

This clonotype was seen repeatedly, ten times or more. Here the CDR3 DNA reads TGCAGTGCTAGAGCACGGGAGCAGCCCCAGCATTTT. Amino acids: CSARAREQPQHF. The genes are TRBV20-1 and TRBJ1-5; D not resolved. Per the germline V gene, CDR1 is DFQATT and CDR2 is SNEGSKA (reference sequence). V dropped 1 base and J dropped 7 bases, with 8 bases sitting between them. This CDR3 has 12 residues.

The chain couples TRBV7-9 to TRBJ2-7, with TRBD1 identical over 8 bases. Germline CDR1 is SEHNR and CDR2 is FQNEAQ (reference sequence). V gave up 10 bases and J gave up 5 bases; unmatched junction bases: 13. This CDR3 contains 14 residues. As DNA, the CDR3 is TGTGCCACCTCGTGGCAGGGGGCGTCTAACGAGCAGTACTTC. It specifies CATSWQGASNEQYF.

V and J are TRBV3-1 and TRBJ2-7; no reliable D call. This CDR3 is built from 12 residues. Germline lookup yields CDR1 LGHDT and CDR2 YNNKEL (reference sequence). The V end was cut by 8 bases, the J end by 7 bases, with 15 bases between. CDR3 DNA sequence: TGTGCCAGCGCCGCGTGGATCCGTGAGCAGTACTTC. Protein sequence: CASAAWIREQYF.

The CDR3 is CASRDVGSEAFF. In nucleotides, the CDR3 is TGTGCCAGCAGGGACGTGGGGAGTGAAGCTTTCTTT. The chain carries TRBV2 and TRBJ1-1; D unclear. Trimming pared 6 bases from V and 7 bases from J, leaving 12 bases between. This CDR3 has 12 residues. CDR1 is SNHLY and CDR2 is FYNNEI in the germline V gene.

The V and J genes are TRBV15 and TRBJ2-2; D is ambiguous. This CDR3 region has 15 residues. Germline V gene sequence: CDR1 LNHNV, CDR2 YYDKDF (reference sequence). Trimming pared 3 bases from V and 2 bases from J, leaving 10 bases between. The CDR3 nucleotides read TGTGCCACCAGCAGCTTGGGAACAAACACCGGGGAGCTGTTTTTT. Residues: CATSSLGTNTGELFF.